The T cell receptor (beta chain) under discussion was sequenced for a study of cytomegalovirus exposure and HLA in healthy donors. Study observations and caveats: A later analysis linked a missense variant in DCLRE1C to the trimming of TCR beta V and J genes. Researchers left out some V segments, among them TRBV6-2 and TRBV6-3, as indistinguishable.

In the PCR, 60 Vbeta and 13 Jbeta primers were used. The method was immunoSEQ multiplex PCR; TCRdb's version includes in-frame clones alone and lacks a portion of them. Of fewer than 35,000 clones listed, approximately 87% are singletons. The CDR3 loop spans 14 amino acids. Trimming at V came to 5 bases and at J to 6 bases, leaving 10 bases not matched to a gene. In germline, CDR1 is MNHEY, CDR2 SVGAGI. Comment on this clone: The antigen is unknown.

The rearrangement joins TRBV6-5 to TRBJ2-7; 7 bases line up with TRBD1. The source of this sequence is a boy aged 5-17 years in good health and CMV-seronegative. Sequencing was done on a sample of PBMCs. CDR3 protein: CASSELGTASEQYF. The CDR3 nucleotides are TGTGCCAGCAGTGAATTAGGGACAGCCTCCGAGCAGTACTTC.